Following are 29 T cell receptor beta chains from one sample sequenced in a study of T cell responses to AZD1222 COVID-19 vaccine. The repertoire was sequenced with immunoSEQ multiplex PCR; TCRdb's copy has only in-frame clones and lacks some. The sample records about 120,000 clones, about 89% being singletons. The sequenced sample was peripheral blood, obtained on day 0 of AZD1222 vaccination. The receptors were sampled from an adult in good health.

The chain is built from TRBV10-3 and TRBJ2-3; no clear D. The CDR3 sequence is 16 residues long. V was clipped by 3 bases and J by 0 bases, with 13 bases between them. The germline CDR1 and CDR2 sequences are ENHRY and SYGVKD. This CDR3 is CAISEALATSTDTQYF. The CDR3 nucleotides are TGTGCCATCAGTGAAGCTCTCGCGACTAGCACAGATACGCAGTATTTT.

The gene calls are TRBV18 and TRBJ1-3; D is uncertain. There are 13 residues in the CDR3. Germline V gives CDR1 KGHSH, CDR2 LQKENI. V gave up 8 bases and J gave up 2 bases, with 10 bases separating them. CDR3 sequence reads: CASLAATGNTIYF. CDR3 nucleotide sequence: TGTGCCAGCCTGGCAGCCACTGGAAACACCATATATTTT. The entire variable domain, with the rest obtained from reference TRBV18 and TRBJ1-3, is as follows: NAGVMQNPRHLVRRRGQEARLRCSPMKGHSHVYWYRQLPEEGLKFMVYLQKENIIDESGMPKERFSAEFPKEGPSILRIQQVVRGDSAAYFCASLAATGNTIYFGEGSWLTVV.

The J gene is TRBJ2-3, the V gene TRBV6-4; 10 bases align to TRBD2. V trimming: 2 bases; J trimming: 5 bases; junction bases outside the gene matches: 4. Germline V gene data show CDR1 as MRHNA and CDR2 as SNTAGT. There are 15 residues in the CDR3. DNA for the CDR3: TGTGCCAGCAGTGACGGCGTAGCGGGAGGAGATACGCAGTATTTT. As protein: CASSDGVAGGDTQYF.

V and J are TRBV5-1 and TRBJ2-3; D may be TRBD1 (6 bases). This CDR3 has 15 amino acids. Germline V CDR1 and CDR2: SGHRS, YFSETQ. Trimming pared 4 bases from V and 1 base from J, leaving 13 bases between. CDR3 DNA sequence: TGCGCCAGCAGCCTTAGGGGGATCGGCACAGATACGCAGTATTTT. Translation gives CASSLRGIGTDTQYF.

The genes are TRBV5-5 and TRBJ2-5; the match to TRBD2 covers 7 bases. Trimming at V came to 3 bases and at J to 5 bases, leaving 10 bases not matched to a gene. This CDR3 has 15 amino acids. CDR1 and CDR2 from the germline V gene are SGHKS and YYEKEE (reference sequence). The CDR3 coding sequence is TGTGCCAGCAGCTGGGGTAACCCCGGGGGGGAGACCCAGTACTTC. Its protein is CASSWGNPGGETQYF.

This rearrangement joins TRBV7-9 to TRBJ1-6; D not resolved. Looked up from germline, CDR1 is SEHNR and CDR2 is FQNEAQ (reference sequence). The CDR3 length is 12 residues. V shed 5 bases and J shed 9 bases, with 8 bases lying between them. The CDR3 loop reads CASSDAGSPLHF. The CDR3 nucleotides read TGTGCCAGCAGCGACGCTGGTTCACCCCTCCACTTT.

This chain links TRBV2 with TRBJ2-6; D not resolved. This CDR3 has 12 amino acids. Trimming cost V 7 bases and J 0 bases, with 1 base left between them. Germline values: CDR1 SNHLY, CDR2 FYNNEI. CDR3 bases: TGTGCCAGCACCTCTGGGGCCAACGTCCTGACTTTC. This gives the protein CASTSGANVLTF. Supplemented by reference TRBV2 and TRBJ2-6, the full variable domain reads EPEVTQTPSHQVTQMGQEVILRCVPISNHLYFYWYRQILGQKVEFLVSFYNNEISEKSEIFDDQFSVERPDGSNFTLKIRSTKLEDSAMYFCASTSGANVLTFGAGSRLTVL.

This chain connects TRBV2 to TRBJ2-5; the match to TRBD1 covers 9 bases. Trimming at V came to 7 bases and at J to 14 bases, leaving 11 bases not matched to a gene. CDR3 length equals 12 residues. Germline values: CDR1 SNHLY, CDR2 FYNNEI. The CDR3 nucleotides read TGTGCCAGCACCGGGACAGGGATCGTTCTCTACTTC. Protein: CASTGTGIVLYF. Complete variable domain (other parts from reference TRBV2 and TRBJ2-5): EPEVTQTPSHQVTQMGQEVILRCVPISNHLYFYWYRQILGQKVEFLVSFYNNEISEKSEIFDDQFSVERPDGSNFTLKIRSTKLEDSAMYFCASTGTGIVLYFGPGTRLLVL.

As DNA, the CDR3 is TGTGCCAGCAGCCAAGCCCCCAGTGGCTACACCTTC. It codes for CASSQAPSGYTF. The chain carries TRBV14 and TRBJ1-2; no reliable D call. Trimming removed 1 base from V and 7 bases from J, with 7 bases in between. The length of the CDR3 is 12 residues. Germline CDR1 SGHDN, CDR2 FVKESK. Drawing the rest from reference TRBV14 and TRBJ1-2, the complete variable domain is EAGVTQFPSHSVIEKGQTVTLRCDPISGHDNLYWYRRVMGKEIKFLLHFVKESKQDESGMPNNRFLAERTGGTYSTLKVQPAELEDSGVYFCASSQAPSGYTFGSGTRLTVV.

The CDR3 sequence is CASSEGRAGDGYTF. The CDR3 DNA is TGTGCCAGCAGCGAAGGAAGGGCAGGGGACGGCTACACCTTC. The V and J genes are TRBV7-9 and TRBJ1-2; D might be TRBD1 (6 bases). Germline-derived CDR1 and CDR2 are SEHNR and FQNEAQ (reference sequence). CDR3 size: 14 residues. With 5 bases removed from V and 8 bases from J, the gap between germline ends came to 18 bases.

V gene TRBV4-1 combines with J gene TRBJ2-7; D perhaps matches TRBD1 (5 bases). The V gene lost 0 bases and the J gene lost 5 bases, with 17 bases spanning the gap. Germline assignment: CDR1 MGHRA and CDR2 YSYEKL. The CDR3 runs to 16 residues. CDR3 loop: CASSQEKRQGVNEQYF. The CDR3 DNA reads TGCGCCAGCAGCCAAGAAAAAAGGCAGGGTGTCAACGAGCAGTACTTC.

The chain uses TRBV7-8 and TRBJ2-7, with 8 bases lining up with TRBD1. Per germline, CDR1 SGHVS and CDR2 FQNEAQ. CDR3 length equals 13 residues. Trimming cost V 5 bases and J 4 bases; bases outside gene matches: 4. Here the CDR3 reads CASSERTGYEQYF. The CDR3 nucleotides read TGTGCCAGCAGCGAACGGACAGGGTACGAGCAGTACTTC.

The V and J genes are TRBV20-1 and TRBJ1-1, with D tentatively TRBD1 (6 bases). V dropped 5 bases and J dropped 5 bases, with 15 bases sitting between them. This CDR3 is 13 amino acids long. Germline CDR1 reads DFQATT; CDR2 reads SNEGSKA (reference sequence). CDR3 DNA: TGCAGTGCTCGTGAAGGGGGGAGGACTGAAGCTTTCTTT. Amino acid sequence: CSAREGGRTEAFF.

V and J are TRBV7-6 and TRBJ1-5; 8 bases map to TRBD1. Trimming at V came to 5 bases and at J to 4 bases, leaving 4 bases not matched to a gene. The germline gives CDR1 SGHVS, CDR2 FNYEAQ. There are 14 residues in the CDR3. CDR3 protein: CASSPGQGNQPQHF. The DNA for the CDR3 is TGTGCCAGCAGCCCCGGACAGGGAAATCAGCCCCAGCATTTT.

The chain recombines TRBV6-5 with TRBJ2-7, with D unclear. V lost 6 bases and J lost 0, with 6 bases in between. The CDR3 runs 12 residues. Germline V CDR1 and CDR2: MNHEY, SVGAGI. The CDR3 nucleotides are TGTGCCAGCAGCCGGACCTCCTACGAGCAGTACTTC. This gives the protein CASSRTSYEQYF.

In this sample, this clone turned up a few times. This chain connects TRBV11-2 to TRBJ1-1; a possible D gene is TRBD1 (5 bases). From germline, CDR1 is SGHAT and CDR2 FQNNGV. The CDR3 loop spans 12 amino acids. Trimming stripped 5 bases from V and 10 bases from J, with 14 bases between. For the CDR3, the DNA is TGTGCCAGCAGCCGCCAGGACACACGAGCTTTCTTT. Its protein is CASSRQDTRAFF.

The sample holds one count of this clone. This chain connects TRBV6-6 to TRBJ1-2; no clear D. The CDR3 runs 13 residues. Germline V gene lookup returns CDR1 MNHNY and CDR2 SVGAGI (reference sequence). V lost 2 bases and J 0 bases, leaving 4 bases between the germline ends. Written as DNA, the CDR3 is TGTGCCAGCAGTTACGCCTCTAACTATGGCTACACCTTC. Encoded protein: CASSYASNYGYTF.

The V and J genes are TRBV28 and TRBJ2-5, with D perhaps being TRBD1 or TRBD2 (5 bases each). The CDR3 runs to 12 residues. Germline CDR1 reads MDHEN; CDR2 reads SYDVKM. Trimming cost V 6 bases and J 1 base, with 6 bases left between them. The CDR3 DNA follows: TGTGCCAGCAGGGGACCCCAAGAGACCCAGTACTTC. Amino acids: CASRGPQETQYF.

The chain has TRBV19 and TRBJ2-1; D unresolved. Germline V CDR1 and CDR2: LNHDA, SQIVND (reference sequence). V was trimmed by 8 bases and J by 9 bases, leaving 14 bases between them. The CDR3 is made up of 12 amino acids. The CDR3 DNA follows: TGTGCCAGTCATCCCATCGGTGGTGAGCAGTTCTTC. Its translation: CASHPIGGEQFF.

This clone was found a few times. This rearrangement joins TRBV5-1 to TRBJ2-7, with 9 bases aligning to TRBD1. CDR3 length: 15 amino acids. Germline V gives CDR1 SGHRS, CDR2 YFSETQ. V lost 6 bases, J lost 6 bases, and 13 bases stayed unmatched. The CDR3 sequence is CASTNPGTGQTEQYF. The CDR3 DNA reads as TGCGCCAGCACAAATCCCGGGACAGGGCAGACCGAGCAGTACTTC.

V and J are TRBV19 and TRBJ1-1; D gene uncertain. Germline CDR1 reads LNHDA; CDR2 reads SQIVND (reference sequence). The ends were cut back, 3 bases at V and 5 bases at J, with 13 bases in the middle. The CDR3 consists of 14 residues. CDR3 DNA sequence: TGTGCCAGTAGTATGTGGGGTGGAGAAACTGAAGCTTTCTTT. Encoded protein: CASSMWGGETEAFF. Combining the CDR3 with reference TRBV19 and TRBJ1-1 gives the whole variable domain DGGITQSPKYLFRKEGQNVTLSCEQNLNHDAMYWYRQDPGQGLRLIYYSQIVNDFQKGDIAEGYSVSREKKESFPLTVTSAQKNPTAFYLCASSMWGGETEAFFGQGTRLTVV.

The chain couples TRBV9 to TRBJ1-2; D not resolved. With 0 bases removed from V and 1 base from J, the gap between germline ends came to 10 bases. Germline lookup yields CDR1 SGDLS and CDR2 YYNGEE. The CDR3 contains 15 residues. DNA for the CDR3: TGTGCCAGCAGCGTAGAAGGGCAGAATAACTATGGCTACACCTTC. Protein product: CASSVEGQNNYGYTF.

DNA of the CDR3: TGCGCCAGCAGCTTGGTGCAGGGGGCGCTGACCGGTGAAGCTTTCTTT. Translation gives CASSLVQGALTGEAFF. The chain joins TRBV5-1 to TRBJ1-1; TRBD1 matches 8 bases. This CDR3 region has 16 residues. Germline CDR1 is SGHRS and CDR2 is YFSETQ. Trimming took 0 bases from V and 7 from J; bases not matched to a gene: 11.

V usage is TRBV3-1 (or the pseudogene TRBV3-2) and J usage is TRBJ1-2; 7 bases agree with TRBD1. Trimming removed 6 bases from V and 3 bases from J; junction bases left unmatched: 7. The CDR3 is made up of 14 amino acids. From germline, CDR1 is LGHDT and CDR2 YNNKEL (reference sequence). The CDR3 DNA follows: TGTGCCAGCAGTCAATCGACAGGGCACTATGGCTACACCTTC. This gives the protein CASSQSTGHYGYTF.

The V and J genes are TRBV9 and TRBJ1-4; 7 bases fit TRBD1. The CDR3 has 15 amino acids. From germline, CDR1 is SGDLS and CDR2 YYNGEE. Trimming took 0 bases from V and 8 from J; bases not matched to a gene: 7. The CDR3 nucleotides are TGTGCCAGCAGCGTAGCTGGGACAGCTTACGAAAAACTGTTTTTT. This encodes CASSVAGTAYEKLFF.

This clone was seen just once. This sequence joins TRBV28 and TRBJ2-1, with 9 nucleotides matching TRBD1. CDR1 is MDHEN and CDR2 is SYDVKM in the germline V gene. After removal of 6 bases from V and 4 bases from J, the junction contained 10 bases not matched to a gene. The CDR3 contains 16 residues. CDR3 amino acids: CASSPPAGQGYNEQFF. DNA of the CDR3: TGTGCCAGCAGCCCTCCTGCGGGACAGGGTTACAATGAGCAGTTCTTC.

This chain links TRBV2 with TRBJ1-4; maybe TRBD1 (6 bases). The CDR3 runs to 15 residues. Trimming shortened V by 1 base and J by 7 bases, and 13 bases separated the two germline ends. Germline lookup yields CDR1 SNHLY and CDR2 FYNNEI. CDR3 sequence: CASSEGGGPGEKLFF. CDR3 nucleotides: TGTGCCAGCAGTGAAGGTGGGGGGCCGGGTGAAAAACTGTTTTTT.

Only one count was recorded for this clone. This rearrangement joins TRBV19 to TRBJ1-1; no reliable D call. CDR1 and CDR2 from the germline V gene are LNHDA and SQIVND (reference sequence). The CDR3 is 13 amino acids. V lost 2 bases and J 8 bases, leaving 12 bases between the germline ends. CDR3 in DNA: TGTGCCAGTAGTATAAAGGCGGACTCCGAAGCTTTCTTT. This sequence encodes CASSIKADSEAFF. Full variable domain (outside the CDR3, taken from reference TRBV19 and TRBJ1-1): DGGITQSPKYLFRKEGQNVTLSCEQNLNHDAMYWYRQDPGQGLRLIYYSQIVNDFQKGDIAEGYSVSREKKESFPLTVTSAQKNPTAFYLCASSIKADSEAFFGQGTRLTVV.

This rearrangement joins TRBV13 to TRBJ1-1, with 10 bases lining up with TRBD1. The CDR3 sequence is 14 residues long. V was clipped by 4 bases and J by 5 bases; unmatched bases: 4. Germline V lookup: CDR1 PRHDT, CDR2 FYEKMQ (reference sequence). Here the CDR3 reads CASSWTGGETEAFF. CDR3 sequence (DNA): TGTGCCAGCAGCTGGACAGGGGGGGAAACTGAAGCTTTCTTT.